The present T cell receptor beta chain was sequenced within a study of T cell repertoires in cytomegalovirus infection. In the study overall: Based on public TCR beta signatures, there were indications of CMV infection and of a matching HLA type. Study-wide findings and caveats: Dominant in the ex vivo response were TCR beta clonotypes restricted by HLA-C and specific for CMV. Identification of carriers of CMV plus the relevant HLA was performed using cumulative public TCR beta family frequency.

TCRdb re-called the reads with MiXCR, one entry per CDR3 protein. The sample includes around 450,000 distinct CDR3 sequences, roughly a third of them seen just once. J was trimmed by 6 bases and V by 0 bases; bases with no gene match: 14. Germline V gene sequence: CDR1 SEHNR, CDR2 FQNEAQ (reference sequence). The CDR3 is 19 amino acids. This clonotype was detected a few times. What it recognizes is unknown. This clonotype was sampled from a human donor in good health (CMV status not recorded). Some clones in this sample may be carry-over from other donors' samples. The chain employs TRBV7-9 and TRBJ2-3; 11 bases line up with TRBD2. The sequenced material came from PBMCs. CDR3 residues: CASSLALAGGTGSADTQYF. For the CDR3, the DNA is TGTGCCAGCAGCTTAGCCCTAGCGGGGGGCACGGGGAGTGCTGATACGCAGTATTTT.